These 20 T cell receptor beta chains originate from one sample sequenced in a study of blood T cell repertoires in COVID-19. Assay: immunoSEQ multiplex PCR; the TCRdb copy retains only in-frame clones and omits some. The sample holds approximately 200,000 clones, roughly four fifths seen once. The sample consisted of peripheral blood. The receptors shown here come from a woman between 45 and 65 years old with acute or convalescent COVID-19.

The rearrangement joins TRBV6-5 to TRBJ2-7; 7 bases are shared with TRBD2. Germline V CDR1 and CDR2: MNHEY, SVGAGI. Losses at the gene ends were 0 bases for V and 2 bases for J; bases not matched to a gene: 4. There are 15 residues in the CDR3. The CDR3 bases are TGTGCCAGCAGTTACTCCAGCGGGGATCCCTACGAGCAGTACTTC. Residues: CASSYSSGDPYEQYF.

This clone appeared a few times. The rearrangement uses TRBV30 and TRBJ2-7; TRBD2 aligns across 7 bases. This CDR3 comprises 15 residues. CDR1 and CDR2 (germline): GTSNPN, SVGIG (reference sequence). The V gene end was trimmed by 3 bases and the J gene end by 4 bases; junction bases not matched to a gene: 12. For the CDR3, the DNA is TGTGCCTGGAGACGCCCGGGCGGGAGAACTTACGAGCAGTACTTC. Translated, it gives CAWRRPGGRTYEQYF.

This clone was detected once. The CDR3 nucleotides read TGTGCCAGCAGCCCACGACTAGCAACAGATACGCAGTATTTT. Its protein is CASSPRLATDTQYF. The chain combines TRBV27 with TRBJ2-3; TRBD2 agrees at 7 bases. The V segment lost 6 bases and the J segment 3 bases; nucleotides outside the gene matches: 6. Looked up from germline, CDR1 is MNHEY and CDR2 is SMNVEV (reference sequence). There are 14 residues in the CDR3.

The rearrangement joins TRBV7-2 to TRBJ2-3; D may be TRBD1 (6 bases). The CDR3 covers 17 residues. CDR1 is SGHTA and CDR2 is FQGNSA in the germline V gene. The V end lost 5 bases, the J end lost 5 bases, and 23 bases lay between the germline ends. CDR3 residues: CASSPRDGRGIRDTQYF. The CDR3 DNA reads as TGTGCCAGCAGCCCCCGCGATGGCAGGGGCATTCGAGATACGCAGTATTTT.

The chain uses TRBV15 and TRBJ1-5; D is perhaps TRBD1 (6 bases). The CDR3 covers 12 residues. The V end lost 8 bases, the J end lost 3 bases, and 8 bases lay between the germline ends. CDR1 and CDR2 (germline): LNHNV, YYDKDF (reference sequence). In DNA, the CDR3 is TGTGCCACCGGACAGATCAATCAGCCCCAGCATTTT. Protein: CATGQINQPQHF.

The rearrangement links TRBV5-6 to TRBJ1-5, with no clear D. Germline lookup yields CDR1 SGHDT and CDR2 YYEEEE. Trimming removed 4 bases from V and 1 base from J, with 9 bases in between. This CDR3 is 14 amino acids long. The CDR3 region has the DNA TGTGCCAGCAGCCCGAGTGCGAGCAATCAGCCCCAGCATTTT. This codes for CASSPSASNQPQHF.

J is TRBJ2-7 and V is TRBV5-1, with 7 nucleotides matching TRBD1. V lost 3 bases and J lost 2; bases outside the gene matches: 5. Germline V CDR1 and CDR2: SGHRS, YFSETQ. The CDR3 contains 14 residues. The CDR3 spells CASSSRDSPYEQYF. CDR3 bases: TGCGCCAGCAGCTCCCGGGACAGTCCCTACGAGCAGTACTTC.

The rearrangement uses TRBV7-9 and TRBJ2-7; a weak D match, TRBD1 (6 bases). The V and J ends lost 5 bases and 2 bases respectively, with 19 bases between them. The CDR3 has 16 amino acids. The germline CDR1 and CDR2 sequences are SEHNR and FQNEAQ (reference sequence). The CDR3 loop reads CASSTSVGGVTYEQYF. The CDR3 nucleotides read TGTGCCAGCAGCACGTCGGTAGGGGGAGTAACCTACGAGCAGTACTTC.

This clone came up once. This chain uses TRBV7-9 with TRBJ1-1, with a possible D match to TRBD1 (5 bases). The CDR3 consists of 12 residues. From germline, CDR1 is SEHNR and CDR2 FQNEAQ (reference sequence). V was shortened by 5 bases and J by 10 bases, with 14 bases between the two germline ends. The CDR3 DNA is TGTGCCAGCAGCCAAACTCCGCAGGGAGCTTTCTTT. This translates into CASSQTPQGAFF.

This rearrangement joins TRBV6-2 or TRBV6-3 to TRBJ1-2; D gene unclear. This CDR3 contains 13 residues. Germline V lookup: CDR1 MNHEY, CDR2 SVGEGT. V was trimmed by 1 base and J by 3 bases, leaving 6 bases between them. CDR3 residues: CASSYFIDYGYTF. The CDR3 region has the DNA TGTGCCAGCAGTTACTTTATCGACTATGGCTACACCTTC.

This clone appeared a few times. The gene calls are TRBV28 and TRBJ1-6, with 8 bases aligning to TRBD1. Trimming took 6 bases from V and 7 from J; bases not matched to a gene: 11. The CDR3 contains 16 residues. In germline, CDR1 is MDHEN, CDR2 SYDVKM. CDR3 sequence (DNA): TGTGCCAGCAGCGAAGCAGACAGGGGTGAAAATTCACCCCTCCACTTT. This gives the protein CASSEADRGENSPLHF. Filled out from reference TRBV28 and TRBJ1-6, the complete variable domain reads DVKVTQSSRYLVKRTGEKVFLECVQDMDHENMFWYRQDPGLGLRLIYFSYDVKMKEKGDIPEGYSVSREKKERFSLILESASTNQTSMYLCASSEADRGENSPLHFGNGTRLTVT.

The rearrangement uses TRBV6-5 and TRBJ2-7, with TRBD1 matching over 7 bases. The V gene end was trimmed by 10 bases and the J gene end by 0 bases; junction bases not matched to a gene: 12. This CDR3 has 15 amino acids. Germline CDR1 and CDR2: MNHEY and SVGAGI. The CDR3 sequence is CATTLERDSSYEQYF. CDR3 coding DNA: TGTGCCACTACGCTTGAACGGGACAGCTCCTACGAGCAGTACTTC.

This clone occurred many times. This chain joins TRBV7-3 and TRBJ2-1, with 7 bases lining up with TRBD2. The CDR3 has 15 residues. The V gene end was trimmed by 5 bases and the J gene end by 6 bases; junction bases not matched to a gene: 10. Per the germline V gene, CDR1 is SGHTA and CDR2 is FQGTGA. The CDR3 coding sequence is TGTGCCAGCAGCAACCGACTAGCTGAACTCAATGAGCAGTTCTTC. Protein sequence: CASSNRLAELNEQFF.

CDR3 region: CASSYKAAEAFF. The CDR3 DNA reads as TGTGCCAGCAGTTACAAGGCGGCTGAAGCTTTCTTT. The chain has TRBV6-6 and TRBJ1-1; D unresolved. There are 12 residues in the CDR3. Trimming shortened V by 2 bases and J by 6 bases, and 7 bases separated the two germline ends. The germline CDR1 and CDR2 sequences are MNHNY and SVGAGI (reference sequence).

The chain recombines TRBV5-4 with TRBJ2-5; 9 positions agree with TRBD1. After removal of 4 bases from V and 0 bases from J, the junction contained 4 bases not matched to a gene. CDR3 length: 15 amino acids. CDR1 is SGHNT and CDR2 is YYREEE in the germline V gene (reference sequence). CDR3 amino acids: CASSPGQGYQETQYF. In DNA, the CDR3 is TGTGCCAGCAGCCCGGGACAGGGCTACCAAGAGACCCAGTACTTC.

This chain uses TRBV5-1 with TRBJ1-5, with D unclear. Germline V CDR1 and CDR2: SGHRS, YFSETQ. This CDR3 is built from 15 residues. Trimming removed 0 bases from V and 1 base from J, with 8 bases in between. This chain's CDR3 is CASSLETYSNQPQHF. CDR3 in DNA: TGCGCCAGCAGCTTGGAGACTTACAGCAATCAGCCCCAGCATTTT. Supplemented by reference TRBV5-1 and TRBJ1-5, the full variable domain reads KAGVTQTPRYLIKTRGQQVTLSCSPISGHRSVSWYQQTPGQGLQFLFEYFSETQRNKGNFPGRFSGRQFSNSRSEMNVSTLELGDSALYLCASSLETYSNQPQHFGDGTRLSIL.

The chain carries TRBV10-2 and TRBJ2-2; 10 bases are a match to TRBD2. Germline V gene data show CDR1 as WSHSY and CDR2 as SAAADI. The junction had 7 bases not matched to a gene; V was cut back by 2 bases and J by 7 bases. The CDR3 consists of 16 residues. CDR3 DNA: TGCGCCAGCAGTGAGAATAGCGGGAGGAGGTACGGGGAGCTGTTTTTT. Translating it yields CASSENSGRRYGELFF.

The CDR3 DNA follows: TGTGCCAGCAGCGCAAGCGGGACACTCGGGACTAGCGGGAGAGAGACCCAGTACTTC. It yields the protein CASSASGTLGTSGRETQYF. The chain is built from TRBV7-8 and TRBJ2-5; 14 nucleotides line up with TRBD2. CDR3 length: 19 amino acids. The germline CDR1 and CDR2 sequences are SGHVS and FQNEAQ. Germline trimming cut 5 bases from V and 4 bases from J; bases unmatched to any gene: 15.

This clone was observed a handful of times. This chain links TRBV6-5 with TRBJ2-2, with a weak D call TRBD2 (6 bases). The V end lost 3 bases, the J end lost 3 bases, and 14 bases lay between the germline ends. This CDR3 is 16 amino acids long. The germline V gene has CDR1 MNHEY and CDR2 SVGAGI. DNA for the CDR3: TGTGCCAGCAGTTATTTTCGGGGGACGCACACCGGGGAGCTGTTTTTT. Translation gives CASSYFRGTHTGELFF.

The CDR3 loop reads CASSLDGRGIGYTF. Written as DNA, the CDR3 is TGTGCCAGCAGCTTGGATGGTCGGGGAATTGGCTACACCTTC. The chain uses TRBV5-6 and TRBJ1-2; no clear D. V was trimmed by 0 bases and J by 7 bases, leaving 13 bases between them. The CDR3 spans 14 residues. Germline CDR1 SGHDT, CDR2 YYEEEE. Complete variable domain (other parts from reference TRBV5-6 and TRBJ1-2): DAGVTQSPTHLIKTRGQQVTLRCSPKSGHDTVSWYQQALGQGPQFIFQYYEEEERQRGNFPDRFSGHQFPNYSSELNVNALLLGDSALYLCASSLDGRGIGYTFGSGTRLTVV.